This entry features one T cell receptor (beta chain) sequence. The data stem from a study of blood T cell repertoires in COVID-19. Study-wide context: Acute and convalescent COVID-19 specimens originated in the United States, Italy and Spain. Nucleic acid was either cDNA or gDNA, and it came from T cells, B-cell-depleted T cells, or PBMCs.

Per the authors' pipeline: Using reference gene primer amplification, nucleated cell counts were estimated. TCRdb's table, derived via immunoSEQ multiplex PCR, lists solely in-frame clones and lacks some. The V and J calls and clone size come from that table; D and trimming were worked out from the DNA. The table has tens of thousands of clones, roughly 70% seen once. The CDR3 spans 18 residues. With V trimmed by 6 bases and J by 0 bases, 9 bases remained unmatched. Germline CDR1 SGHTA, CDR2 FQGTGA. This receptor was taken from an older man with acute or convalescent COVID-19. The chain recombines TRBV7-3 with TRBJ2-6; 9 bases are a match to TRBD1. The sample comprised peripheral blood. The CDR3 DNA is TGTGCCAGCAGTCCACAGGGGGCCCTCCTCTCTGGGGCCAACGTCCTGACTTTC. This codes for CASSPQGALLSGANVLTF.